This T cell receptor beta chain was sequenced for a study of human T cells and chemical hapten exposure (dated by TCRdb to about 2021). Study-wide context: For sensitization, 2% DPC in acetone was applied to an approximately 2 cm by approximately 2 cm area of upper inner arm skin. Most of the patients in the cohort were female, and the cohort covered alopecia areata with under or over 50% scalp involvement, alopecia totalis and alopecia universalis. Libraries were combined into a pool for sequencing, and differences in TCR yield between samples came mainly from small differences in library volumes within the pool. Patch testing was done on the upper back using Finn chambers containing 0.01% DPC, and results were scored after 6 days according to International Contact Dermatitis Research Group standards. About 30 alopecia patients provided blood for TCR sequencing at one to four time points (pre-sensitization, 2, 6 and 24 weeks). Patient blood was sampled pre-sensitization (week 0) and at 2, 6 and about 24 weeks after DPC sensitization. Patients additionally received weekly therapeutic DPC doses to the scalp throughout the approximately 25-week study period. In alopecia patients, the study followed how the peripheral blood TCR repertoire changed in vivo over primary and secondary sensitization to diphenylcyclopropenone (DPC), a hapten. General conclusions and limits of the study: Because every patient had alopecia, a presumed autoimmune disease, the patients' immune response might differ from that of healthy individuals. Patch test score was positively correlated with the number of PT1 expanded TCRs, with significance at thresholds 8, 16 and 32 but not at 4. Compared with pre-sensitization or healthy control sets, expanded TCRs formed significantly more large CDR3 similarity clusters, which is consistent with antigen-driven responses. After repeated subsampling, the strength of the expansion versus patch-test correlation and the threshold at which it became significant changed. No change with DPC sensitization was found in the number of TCRs above 1 in 1000 frequency, and no evidence of global repertoire structure alterations was found.

V is pared back by 1 base and J by 4 bases, with 11 bases lying between the germline termini. The CDR3 covers 16 residues, taking in both the cysteine and the phenylalanine. Only the CDR3 region is kept as DNA, spanning 48 bases read in frame from base 1. Looking up the germline V gene yields CDR1 SNHLY and CDR2 FYNNEI. Library prep was done by RACE. The sequencing machine was a NextSeq 500. During library preparation, unique molecular identifiers were attached to individual cDNA molecules so that TCRs could be counted quantitatively and reproducibly. For every blood RNA sample, sequencing covered both the TCR alpha and TCR beta chains. Concerning the study's data processing: The median number of TCRs per sample was over 85,000, ranging from about 23,224 to 750,000. V, J and CDR3 annotation of the TCR reads was performed with the Decombinator software suite. Every sample was subsampled to the same number of TCRs (28,000) for the PS versus PT1 abundance plots. TCRs were defined as expanded if absent before sensitization and observed at least eight times at the 2-week time point. TCRdb itself trimmed the public reads at Q25 with fastp, ran MiXCR and retained productive beta chains. Rows merge per CDR3 protein into single entries with the most common DNA and genes. TCRdb, not the original authors, processed these V and J calls. The sample table shows around 300,000 distinct CDR3 sequences, and 4.5% to 7% are seen once. The top ten clones comprise around 8.8% of the sample.

Explained via the paper, the time point label denotes: pre-sensitization, week 0. The treatment or condition label for this specimen denotes: therapeutic diphenylcyclopropenone sensitization with weekly scalp DPC. Blood at each patch-test visit was drawn before the patch test was applied. Patients were considered eligible if aged 18 to 70, diagnosed with alopecia and deemed suitable for DPC therapy, and patients were excluded if pregnant. Total RNA was extracted from unfractionated whole blood collected in Tempus Blood RNA tubes. This clonotype was counted at least ten times. What antigen it recognizes has not been identified. One base away there is no much larger clone; base qualities are not given.

The receptor was isolated from a woman between 18 and 29 years old with alopecia areata. Some clones in this sample may be carry-over from other donors' samples. The rearranged segments are TRBV2 and TRBJ2-6; 5 matching bases give a weak D call of TRBD1. This material consisted of whole blood, taken in connection with sensitization to the hapten diphenylcyclopropenone (DPC). The CDR3 has the sequence CASSEEQAGGANVLTF. The DNA sequence is TGTGCCAGCAGTGAAGAACAGGCTGGCGGGGCCAACGTCCTGACTTTC.